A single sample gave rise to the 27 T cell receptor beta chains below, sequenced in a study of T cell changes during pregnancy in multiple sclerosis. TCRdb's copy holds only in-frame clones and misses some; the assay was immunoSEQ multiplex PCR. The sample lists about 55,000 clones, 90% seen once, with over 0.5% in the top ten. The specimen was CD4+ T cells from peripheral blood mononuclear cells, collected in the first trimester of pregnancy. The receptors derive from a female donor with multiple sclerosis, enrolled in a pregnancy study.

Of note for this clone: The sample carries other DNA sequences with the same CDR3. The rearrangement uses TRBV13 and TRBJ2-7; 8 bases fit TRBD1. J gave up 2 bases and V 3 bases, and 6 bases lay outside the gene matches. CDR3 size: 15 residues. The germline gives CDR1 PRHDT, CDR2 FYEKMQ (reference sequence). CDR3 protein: CASSLRGQVTYEQYF. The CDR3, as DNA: TGTGCCAGCAGCTTGAGGGGACAGGTAACCTACGAGCAGTACTTC.

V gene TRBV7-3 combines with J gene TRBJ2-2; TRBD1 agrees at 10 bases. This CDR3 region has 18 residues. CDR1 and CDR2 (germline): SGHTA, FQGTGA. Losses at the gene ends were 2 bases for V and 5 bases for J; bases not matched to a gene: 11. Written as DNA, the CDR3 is TGTGCCAGCAGCTTATTCAGACCGGGACAGGGGTTAACCGGGGAGCTGTTTTTT. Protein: CASSLFRPGQGLTGELFF.

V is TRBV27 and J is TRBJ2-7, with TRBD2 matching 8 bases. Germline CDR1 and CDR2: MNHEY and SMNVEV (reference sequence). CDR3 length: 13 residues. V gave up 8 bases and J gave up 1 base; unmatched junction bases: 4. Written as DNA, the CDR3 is TGTGCCAGCTCAACGGGAGGGTCCTACGAGCAGTACTTC. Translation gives CASSTGGSYEQYF.

The CDR3 DNA is TGTGCTAGTGGTTCTCATAGGACTAGCGGTTACACAGATACGCAGTATTTT. Translation: CASGSHRTSGYTDTQYF. The rearrangement joins TRBV12-5 to TRBJ2-3; the match to TRBD2 covers 10 bases. Germline V gene data show CDR1 as LGHNT and CDR2 as FRNRAP. Trimming at V came to 4 bases and at J to 2 bases, leaving 9 bases not matched to a gene. The CDR3 is 17 residues long.

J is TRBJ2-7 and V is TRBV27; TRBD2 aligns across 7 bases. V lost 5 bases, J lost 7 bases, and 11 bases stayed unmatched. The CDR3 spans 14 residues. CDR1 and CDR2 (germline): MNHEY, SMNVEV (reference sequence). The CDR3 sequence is CASSGPRTRGEQYF. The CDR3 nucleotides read TGTGCCAGCAGTGGACCCCGGACTAGGGGAGAGCAGTACTTC.

The CDR3 region is CASSSGVAGGHLSTDTQYF. The CDR3 region has the DNA TGTGCCAGCAGCTCTGGGGTGGCGGGGGGGCACCTTAGCACAGATACGCAGTATTTT. The rearrangement links TRBV7-2 to TRBJ2-3, with TRBD2 matching over 9 bases. Germline V lookup: CDR1 SGHTA, CDR2 FQGNSA. This CDR3 comprises 19 residues. Trimming took 4 bases from V and 0 from J; bases not matched to a gene: 14.

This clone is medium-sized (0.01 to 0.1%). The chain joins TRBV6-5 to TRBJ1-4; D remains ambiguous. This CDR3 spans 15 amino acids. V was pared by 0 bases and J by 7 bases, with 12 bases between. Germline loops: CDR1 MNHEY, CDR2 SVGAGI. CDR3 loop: CASSYSPGGSEKLFF. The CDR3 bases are TGTGCCAGCAGTTACTCGCCGGGTGGCAGTGAAAAACTGTTTTTT.

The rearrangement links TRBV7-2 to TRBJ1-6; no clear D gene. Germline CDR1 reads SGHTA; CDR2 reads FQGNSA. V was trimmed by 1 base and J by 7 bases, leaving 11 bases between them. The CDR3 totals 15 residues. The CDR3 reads CASSLVSKTNSPLHF. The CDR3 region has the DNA TGTGCCAGCAGCTTAGTTTCGAAGACAAATTCACCCCTCCACTTT.

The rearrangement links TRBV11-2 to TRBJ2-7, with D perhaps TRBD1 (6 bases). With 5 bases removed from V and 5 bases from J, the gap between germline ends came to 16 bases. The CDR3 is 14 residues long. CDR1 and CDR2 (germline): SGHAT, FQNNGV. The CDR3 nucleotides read TGTGCCAGCAGCCGCCCTACAGGGTTCAACGAGCAGTACTTC. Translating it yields CASSRPTGFNEQYF. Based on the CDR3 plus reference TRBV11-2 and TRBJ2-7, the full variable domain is EAGVAQSPRYKIIEKRQSVAFWCNPISGHATLYWYQQILGQGPKLLIQFQNNGVVDDSQLPKDRFSAERLKGVDSTLKIQPAKLEDSAVYLCASSRPTGFNEQYFGPGTRLTVT.

Here the CDR3 reads CAWTGTGKNIQYF. DNA of the CDR3: TGTGCCTGGACCGGGACAGGAAAAAACATTCAGTACTTC. J is TRBJ2-4 and V is TRBV30; 8 bases map to TRBD1. V was clipped by 4 bases and J by 4 bases; unmatched bases: 3. CDR1 and CDR2 from the germline V gene are GTSNPN and SVGIG (reference sequence). The CDR3 contains 13 residues.

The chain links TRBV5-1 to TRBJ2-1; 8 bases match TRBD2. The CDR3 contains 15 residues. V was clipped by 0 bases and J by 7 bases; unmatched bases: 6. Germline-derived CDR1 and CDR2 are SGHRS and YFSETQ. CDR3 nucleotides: TGCGCCAGCAGCTTGGTCGGGGGGGGAGGAAATGAGCAGTTCTTC. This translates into CASSLVGGGGNEQFF.

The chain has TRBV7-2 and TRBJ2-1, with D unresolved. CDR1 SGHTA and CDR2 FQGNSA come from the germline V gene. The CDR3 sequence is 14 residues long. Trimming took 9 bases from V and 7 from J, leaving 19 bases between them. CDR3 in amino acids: CASRLGPGENEQFF. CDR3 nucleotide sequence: TGTGCCAGTCGCCTGGGCCCAGGCGAGAATGAGCAGTTCTTC.

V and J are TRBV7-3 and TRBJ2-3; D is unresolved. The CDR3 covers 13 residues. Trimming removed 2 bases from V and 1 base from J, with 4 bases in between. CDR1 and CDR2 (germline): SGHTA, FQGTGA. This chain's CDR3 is CASSLLRTDTQYF. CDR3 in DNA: TGTGCCAGCAGCTTACTCCGCACAGATACGCAGTATTTT.

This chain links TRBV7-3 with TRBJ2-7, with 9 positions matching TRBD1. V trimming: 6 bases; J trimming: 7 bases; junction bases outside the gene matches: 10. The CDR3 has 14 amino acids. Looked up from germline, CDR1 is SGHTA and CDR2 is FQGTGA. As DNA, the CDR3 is TGTGCCAGCAGTCTCCCTACAGGGGGCGGTGAGCAGTACTTC. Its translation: CASSLPTGGGEQYF.

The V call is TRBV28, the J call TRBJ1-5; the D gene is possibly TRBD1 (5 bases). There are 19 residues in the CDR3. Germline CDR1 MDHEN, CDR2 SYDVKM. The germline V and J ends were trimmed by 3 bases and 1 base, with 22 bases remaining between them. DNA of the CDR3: TGTGCCAGCAGTTTTATGGGGACCCGGGGGGAAGGGAGCAATCAGCCCCAGCATTTT. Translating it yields CASSFMGTRGEGSNQPQHF.

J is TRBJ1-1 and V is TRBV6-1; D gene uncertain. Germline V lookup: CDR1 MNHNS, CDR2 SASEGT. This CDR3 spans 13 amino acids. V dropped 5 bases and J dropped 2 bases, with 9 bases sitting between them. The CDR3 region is CASSQKPNTEAFF. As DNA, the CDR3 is TGTGCCAGCAGTCAGAAACCCAACACTGAAGCTTTCTTT.

Here the CDR3 reads CSAAQGAAQPQHF. The CDR3 coding sequence is TGCAGCGCGGCACAGGGGGCGGCTCAGCCCCAGCATTTT. This chain links TRBV29-1 with TRBJ1-5; TRBD1 matches at 9 bases. V shed 7 bases, J shed 6 bases, and the junction held 7 bases outside the gene matches. The CDR3 length is 13 residues. From germline, CDR1 is SQVTM and CDR2 ANQGSEA.

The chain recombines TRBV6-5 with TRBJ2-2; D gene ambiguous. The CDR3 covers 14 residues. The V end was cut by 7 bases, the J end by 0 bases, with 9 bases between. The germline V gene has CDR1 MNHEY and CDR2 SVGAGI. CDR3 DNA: TGTGCCAGCAACAGAAAGTCGAACACCGGGGAGCTGTTTTTT. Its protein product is CASNRKSNTGELFF.

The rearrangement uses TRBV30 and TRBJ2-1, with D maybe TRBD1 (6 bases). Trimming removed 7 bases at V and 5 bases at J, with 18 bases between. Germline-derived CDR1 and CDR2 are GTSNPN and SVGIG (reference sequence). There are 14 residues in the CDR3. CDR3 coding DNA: TGTGCCTACCACAGGGCCCTGTCTAACAATGAGCAGTTCTTC. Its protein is CAYHRALSNNEQFF.

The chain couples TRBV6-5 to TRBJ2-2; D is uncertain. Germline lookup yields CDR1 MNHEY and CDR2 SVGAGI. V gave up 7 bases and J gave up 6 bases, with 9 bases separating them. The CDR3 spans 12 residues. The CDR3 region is CASIDGSGELFF. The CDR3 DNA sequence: TGTGCCAGCATCGACGGGTCCGGGGAGCTGTTTTTT.

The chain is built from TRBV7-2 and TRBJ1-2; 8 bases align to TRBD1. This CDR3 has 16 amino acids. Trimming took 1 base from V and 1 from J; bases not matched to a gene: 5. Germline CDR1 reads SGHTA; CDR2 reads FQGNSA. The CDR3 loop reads CASSLGQGIGNYGYTF. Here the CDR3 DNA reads TGTGCCAGCAGCTTAGGACAGGGGATCGGTAACTATGGCTACACCTTC.

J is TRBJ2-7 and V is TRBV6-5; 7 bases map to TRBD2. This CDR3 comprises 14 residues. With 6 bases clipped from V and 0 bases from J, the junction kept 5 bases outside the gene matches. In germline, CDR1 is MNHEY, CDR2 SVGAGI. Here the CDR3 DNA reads TGTGCCAGCAGCGGCGGGAGTAGCTCCTACGAGCAGTACTTC. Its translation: CASSGGSSSYEQYF.

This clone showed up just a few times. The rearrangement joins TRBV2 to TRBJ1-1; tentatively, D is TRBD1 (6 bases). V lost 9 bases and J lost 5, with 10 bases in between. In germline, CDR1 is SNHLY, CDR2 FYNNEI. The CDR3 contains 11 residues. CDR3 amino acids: CASQGNTEAFF. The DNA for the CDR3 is TGTGCCAGTCAGGGGAATACTGAAGCTTTCTTT. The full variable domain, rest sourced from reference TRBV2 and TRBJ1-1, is EPEVTQTPSHQVTQMGQEVILRCVPISNHLYFYWYRQILGQKVEFLVSFYNNEISEKSEIFDDQFSVERPDGSNFTLKIRSTKLEDSAMYFCASQGNTEAFFGQGTRLTVV.

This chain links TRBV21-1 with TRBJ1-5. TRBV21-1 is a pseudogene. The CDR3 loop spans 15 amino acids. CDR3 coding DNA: TGTGCCAGCAGAAGACCGATGGCGGGCAATCAGCCCCAGCATTTT. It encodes CASRRPMAGNQPQHF.

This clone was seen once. This CDR3 is CAISADRTNEKLFF. Here the CDR3 DNA reads TGTGCCATCTCCGCGGACAGAACGAATGAAAAACTGTTTTTT. This sequence joins TRBV10-3 and TRBJ1-4; D might be TRBD1 (6 bases). V lost 8 bases and J 5 bases, leaving 15 bases between the germline ends. The CDR3 runs 14 residues. The V gene's germline CDR1 is ENHRY and CDR2 SYGVKD.

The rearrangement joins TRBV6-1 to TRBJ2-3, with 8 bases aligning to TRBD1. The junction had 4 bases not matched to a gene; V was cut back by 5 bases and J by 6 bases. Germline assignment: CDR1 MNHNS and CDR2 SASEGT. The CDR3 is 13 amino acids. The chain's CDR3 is CASSSDRGDTQYF. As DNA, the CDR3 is TGTGCCAGCAGTTCTGACAGGGGCGATACGCAGTATTTT.

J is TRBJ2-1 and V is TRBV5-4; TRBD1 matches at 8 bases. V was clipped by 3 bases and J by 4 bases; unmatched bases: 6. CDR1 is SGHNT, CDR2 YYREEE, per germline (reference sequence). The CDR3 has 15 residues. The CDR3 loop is CASSSPTGAYNEQFF. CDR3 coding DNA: TGTGCCAGCAGCTCTCCGACAGGGGCATACAATGAGCAGTTCTTC.